The next 27 T cell receptor beta chains were all read from a single sample in a study of T cell repertoires in cytomegalovirus infection. The antigens of these receptors remain unknown. TCRdb re-derived calls from the reads in MiXCR, one entry per CDR3 protein. The data hold about 770,000 distinct CDR3 sequences, with roughly 29% observed a single time. The starting material was cultured CD8+ T cells from PBMCs, obtained from culture after CMV antigen stimulation. The receptor set was obtained from a human donor in good health (CMV status not recorded). Some clones in this sample may be carry-over from other donors' samples.

This clonotype has more than one count but fewer than ten. The CDR3 loop is CASSLNGDNFGEQYF. CDR3 DNA: TGTGCCAGCAGCTTAAATGGGGACAACTTTGGGGAGCAGTACTTC. The genes are TRBV7-6 and TRBJ2-7; D is perhaps TRBD1 (6 bases). CDR1 is SGHVS and CDR2 is FNYEAQ in the germline V gene. This CDR3 comprises 15 residues. The V and J ends lost 2 bases and 7 bases respectively, with 18 bases between them.

This chain connects TRBV7-9 to TRBJ1-5; the D gene is possibly TRBD1 (6 bases). The germline gives CDR1 SEHNR, CDR2 FQNEAQ (reference sequence). The germline V and J ends were trimmed by 8 bases and 3 bases, with 17 bases remaining between them. This CDR3 contains 15 residues. This chain's CDR3 is CASQNLGQPNQPQHF. CDR3 bases: TGTGCCAGCCAAAATCTTGGACAGCCCAATCAGCCCCAGCATTTT.

This clonotype was detected only a few times. A junction end diverges from the germline sequence, so it may reflect a read error. CDR3 bases: TGCGCCAGCAGCCAAGCGACATTCTCCAACAATGAGCAGTTCTTC. It encodes CASSQATFSNNEQFF. V is TRBV4-1 and J is TRBJ2-1; D is ambiguous. CDR3 size: 15 residues. Germline loops: CDR1 MGHRA, CDR2 YSYEKL.

The V call is TRBV15, the J call TRBJ2-7, with 9 bases that match TRBD2. Germline assignment: CDR1 LNHNV and CDR2 YYDKDF (reference sequence). With V trimmed by 1 base and J by 0 bases, 4 bases remained unmatched. The CDR3 totals 16 residues. DNA for the CDR3: TGTGCCACCAGCAGAGCGACTAGCGGAAGCTCCTACGAGCAGTACTTC. Translated: CATSRATSGSSYEQYF.

This clonotype has only a few counts. The V gene is TRBV12-3 or TRBV12-4, the J gene TRBJ2-1; 8 nucleotides align to TRBD2. J lost 0 bases, V lost 4 bases, and 8 bases had no gene match. CDR3 length: 17 amino acids. The CDR3 region is CASSSTSGTSSYNEQFF. For the CDR3, the DNA is TGTGCCAGCAGTTCAACCTCCGGGACTAGCTCCTACAATGAGCAGTTCTTC.

The chain employs TRBV18 and TRBJ2-1; 7 nucleotides match TRBD1. The CDR3 loop spans 14 amino acids. Trimming took 3 bases from V and 9 from J; bases not matched to a gene: 8. Germline values: CDR1 KGHSH, CDR2 LQKENI. The CDR3 DNA is TGTGCCAGCTCACCTCACAGGGGAATCGGTGAGCAGTTCTTC. Translating gives CASSPHRGIGEQFF.

The CDR3 region has the DNA TGTGCCAGCAGTCCCCTTGGACCTCAGCCCCAGCATTTT. Its protein is CASSPLGPQPQHF. The gene calls are TRBV27 and TRBJ1-5, with D unclear. The length of the CDR3 is 13 residues. Trimming pared 5 bases from V and 6 bases from J, leaving 11 bases between. Germline loops: CDR1 MNHEY, CDR2 SMNVEV (reference sequence).

V is TRBV2 and J is TRBJ1-5; the D gene is possibly TRBD1 (5 bases). Trimming removed 7 bases at V and 1 base at J, with 11 bases between. This CDR3 spans 14 amino acids. Germline CDR1 SNHLY, CDR2 FYNNEI. For the CDR3, the DNA is TGTGCCAGCACCGAGGGGCGGAGCAATCAGCCCCAGCATTTT. Encoded protein: CASTEGRSNQPQHF.

This clonotype was observed many times. The V gene is TRBV7-2, the J gene TRBJ2-7; the D gene is possibly TRBD1 (5 bases). Germline lookup yields CDR1 SGHTA and CDR2 FQGNSA. The length of the CDR3 is 15 residues. V was trimmed by 2 bases and J by 3 bases, leaving 14 bases between them. The CDR3 here is CASSLFDSVLYEQYF. The CDR3 DNA sequence: TGTGCCAGCAGCTTATTTGACAGCGTCCTCTACGAGCAGTACTTC.

The sample holds a few counts of this clonotype. The rearrangement uses TRBV7-6 and TRBJ2-5, with 9 bases that match TRBD2. Losses at the gene ends were 5 bases for V and 8 bases for J; bases not matched to a gene: 18. Germline CDR1 reads SGHVS; CDR2 reads FNYEAQ. CDR3 length: 17 amino acids. The CDR3 is CASSNSPSGEARFTQYF. In DNA form, the CDR3 reads TGTGCCAGCAGCAACAGTCCTAGCGGGGAAGCCAGATTTACCCAGTACTTC.

This clonotype was detected many times. The gene calls are TRBV12-3 or TRBV12-4 and TRBJ1-2; tentatively, D is TRBD1 (5 bases). The ends were cut back, 1 base at V and 8 bases at J, with 11 bases in the middle. The CDR3 loop spans 13 amino acids. The CDR3, as DNA: TGTGCCAGCAGTTTAGGCAGGGTAGGCGGCTACACCTTC. This encodes CASSLGRVGGYTF.

This clonotype was seen a handful of times. The chain is built from TRBV4-1 and TRBJ1-2; TRBD1 aligns across 8 bases. V lost 1 base, J lost 7 bases, and 5 bases stayed unmatched. The CDR3 is made up of 14 amino acids. Germline CDR1 is MGHRA and CDR2 is YSYEKL. The CDR3 protein is CASSQAPGGPGYTF. CDR3 nucleotides: TGCGCCAGCAGCCAAGCCCCAGGGGGCCCTGGCTACACCTTC.

Comment on this clonotype: A much larger clone lies one base from this, so it may be a read error. V is TRBV12-3 or TRBV12-4 and J is TRBJ1-1; 8 bases map to TRBD1. This CDR3 is built from 16 residues. With V trimmed by 5 bases and J by 6 bases, 14 bases remained unmatched. The DNA of the CDR3 is TGTGCCAGCAGTCCTCGGGGTGGACAGGGAAGGGCTGAAGCTTTCTTT. Its translation is CASSPRGGQGRAEAFF.

CDR3 DNA: TGTGCCAGTAGCCCCGGGACAGGGGGGAGACAGCCCCAGCATTTT. Residues: CASSPGTGGRQPQHF. The chain links TRBV19 to TRBJ1-5; 11 nucleotides match TRBD1. This CDR3 comprises 15 residues. Germline assignment: CDR1 LNHDA and CDR2 SQIVND (reference sequence). V was clipped by 6 bases and J by 7 bases; unmatched bases: 8.

The gene calls are TRBV5-5 and TRBJ2-1; TRBD1 matches at 7 bases. Per the germline V gene, CDR1 is SGHKS and CDR2 is YYEKEE (reference sequence). The CDR3 length is 15 residues. Trimming removed 3 bases from V and 10 bases from J; junction bases left unmatched: 13. The CDR3 loop reads CASSSGGQATEEQFF. The CDR3 DNA sequence: TGTGCCAGCAGCTCAGGCGGACAGGCGACCGAGGAGCAGTTCTTC. Filled out from reference TRBV5-5 and TRBJ2-1, the complete variable domain reads DAGVTQSPTHLIKTRGQQVTLRCSPISGHKSVSWYQQVLGQGPQFIFQYYEKEERGRGNFPDRFSARQFPNYSSELNVNALLLGDSALYLCASSSGGQATEEQFFGPGTRLTVL.

This clonotype has at least ten counts. This sequence joins TRBV12-3 or TRBV12-4 and TRBJ1-4, with D unresolved. V was trimmed by 4 bases and J by 3 bases, leaving 21 bases between them. This CDR3 contains 18 residues. This CDR3 reads CASSSSGYRLVSNEKLFF. Here the CDR3 DNA reads TGTGCCAGCAGTTCCTCAGGCTATAGGCTCGTCTCTAATGAAAAACTGTTTTTT.

This clonotype was seen a handful of times. The rearrangement links TRBV19 to TRBJ2-7; D possibly corresponds to TRBD1 (5 bases). CDR1 is LNHDA, CDR2 SQIVND, per germline (reference sequence). The CDR3 spans 11 residues. Trimming stripped 7 bases from V and 5 bases from J, with 9 bases between. In nucleotides, the CDR3 is TGTGCCAGTAAAAGGGGTCACGAGCAGTACGTC. The encoded protein is CASKRGHEQYV.

This clonotype was recorded a few times. The gene calls are TRBV7-6 and TRBJ1-1, with D maybe TRBD1 (5 bases). Trimming stripped 6 bases from V and 0 bases from J, with 20 bases between. The CDR3 length is 17 residues. From germline, CDR1 is SGHVS and CDR2 FNYEAQ. The CDR3 spells CASRGEGPAYMNTEAFF. CDR3 nucleotide sequence: TGTGCCAGCAGGGGGGAGGGACCAGCTTACATGAACACTGAAGCTTTCTTT.

The chain recombines TRBV27 with TRBJ2-7, with 7 positions matching TRBD2. V lost 5 bases to trimming and J lost 1 base; unmatched junction nucleotides: 14. The V gene's germline CDR1 is MNHEY and CDR2 SMNVEV (reference sequence). This CDR3 has 17 amino acids. DNA for the CDR3: TGTGCCAGCAGTCCGGGGGGAGGGCGGGGTTGGTCCTACGAGCAGTACGTC. This gives the protein CASSPGGGRGWSYEQYV.

V is TRBV5-5 and J is TRBJ2-7; D gene uncertain. CDR3 length: 14 residues. Germline CDR1 is SGHKS and CDR2 is YYEKEE (reference sequence). V gave up 4 bases and J gave up 7 bases, with 18 bases separating them. CDR3 loop: CASSPSSRQTEQYV. Written as DNA, the CDR3 is TGTGCCAGCAGCCCCTCCAGCCGGCAGACAGAGCAGTACGTC.

CDR3 sequence (DNA): TGTGCCAGTAGTATGGGGACAGGGGGCGACGAGCAGTACTTC. This translates into CASSMGTGGDEQYF. This chain links TRBV19 with TRBJ2-7; TRBD1 matches 12 bases. The CDR3 is made up of 14 amino acids. Looked up from germline, CDR1 is LNHDA and CDR2 is SQIVND (reference sequence). V lost 3 bases to trimming and J lost 5 bases; unmatched junction nucleotides: 2.

The V gene is TRBV6-5, the J gene TRBJ1-6, with D maybe TRBD1 (6 bases). Trimming took 6 bases from V and 6 from J, leaving 6 bases between them. The V gene's germline CDR1 is MNHEY and CDR2 SVGAGI. The length of the CDR3 is 12 residues. The CDR3 region is CASRGGNSPLHF. CDR3 DNA sequence: TGTGCCAGCAGAGGGGGTAATTCACCCCTCCACTTT.

This chain joins TRBV7-6 and TRBJ2-2, with TRBD1 as a possible D gene (5 bases). Germline V gene data show CDR1 as SGHVS and CDR2 as FNYEAQ. The CDR3 spans 16 residues. V gave up 7 bases and J gave up 0 bases, with 15 bases separating them. The CDR3, as DNA: TGTGCCAGCACCAGGTTCGACAGTACGAACACCGGGGAGCTGTTTTTT. Protein sequence: CASTRFDSTNTGELFF. The full variable domain, completed using reference TRBV7-6 and TRBJ2-2, is GAGVSQSPRYKVTKRGQDVALRCDPISGHVSLYWYRQALGQGPEFLTYFNYEAQQDKSGLPNDRFSAERPEGSISTLTIQRTEQRDSAMYRCASTRFDSTNTGELFFGEGSRLTVL.

This clonotype was seen ten or more times. This chain connects TRBV7-2 to TRBJ2-3; 11 bases agree with TRBD2. This CDR3 region has 15 residues. Germline CDR1 is SGHTA and CDR2 is FQGNSA. Unmatched junction bases numbered 1, after V lost 5 bases and J lost 0 bases. CDR3 nucleotides: TGTGCCAGCAGCGCTAGCGGGGGGAGCACAGATACGCAGTATTTT. As protein: CASSASGGSTDTQYF.

This rearrangement joins TRBV7-6 to TRBJ2-7; D may be TRBD1 or TRBD2 (5 bases each). Germline V gene data show CDR1 as SGHVS and CDR2 as FNYEAQ. The CDR3 extends over 16 amino acids. CDR3 region: CASSARDVLSSYEQYV. The CDR3 DNA reads as TGTGCTAGCAGCGCCCGGGACGTCTTGAGCTCCTACGAGCAGTACGTC.

The gene calls are TRBV27 and TRBJ2-7; 10 bases align to TRBD2. Trimming took 4 bases from V and 4 from J; bases not matched to a gene: 4. Germline V gene lookup returns CDR1 MNHEY and CDR2 SMNVEV (reference sequence). CDR3 length equals 14 residues. The CDR3 DNA sequence: TGTGCCAGCAGTTCACTAGCGGGAACTTACGAGCAGTACTTC. This gives the protein CASSSLAGTYEQYF.

The chain recombines TRBV12-3 or TRBV12-4 with TRBJ2-1, with 8 bases matching TRBD2. J was trimmed by 4 bases and V by 11 bases; bases with no gene match: 13. The CDR3 length is 15 residues. The CDR3 loop reads CAGADSGGPYNEQFF. CDR3 DNA: TGTGCCGGTGCCGATTCGGGGGGGCCTTACAATGAGCAGTTCTTC.